This T cell receptor beta chain emerged from a study of Ad26.COV2.S vaccination and SARS-CoV-2 variants. Study summary: The authors gave Ad26.COV2.S intramuscularly, either once or twice 56 days apart.

Study-wide findings and caveats: Similar non-spike TCR breadth was seen in vaccine and placebo recipients.

Using immunoSEQ multiplex PCR, the repertoire was profiled, and TCRdb retains in-frame clones only, with some absent. The repertoire consists of around 340,000 clones, with roughly nine tenths occurring once and the leading ten covering 6.4%. Noted treatment: roughly 18 received Ad26.COV2.S at low or high dose, single or two shots; roughly five received placebo; per-sample allocation not given. Material that was analyzed had been drawn on day 63 after the first vaccine or placebo injection. In Boston, an adult donor aged 18-55 years took part. The vaccine delivered Wuhan-strain SARS-CoV-2 spike through an Ad26 vector. About this clone: Its antigen is as yet unknown.

The material sequenced was peripheral blood, taken in a trial of Ad26.COV2.S vaccine versus placebo. This TCR derives from a person between 18 and 60 years old who received the Ad26.COV2.S COVID-19 vaccine or a placebo.

CDR3 in DNA: TGTGCCAGCAGACCCCCGGGACTAGCGGGCGGGGAGCTGTTTTTT. It is translated as CASRPPGLAGGELFF. The chain combines TRBV28 with TRBJ2-2, with 12 bases fitting TRBD2. Germline V lookup: CDR1 MDHEN, CDR2 SYDVKM. CDR3 length: 15 residues. The V segment lost 6 bases and the J segment 7 bases; nucleotides outside the gene matches: 6.